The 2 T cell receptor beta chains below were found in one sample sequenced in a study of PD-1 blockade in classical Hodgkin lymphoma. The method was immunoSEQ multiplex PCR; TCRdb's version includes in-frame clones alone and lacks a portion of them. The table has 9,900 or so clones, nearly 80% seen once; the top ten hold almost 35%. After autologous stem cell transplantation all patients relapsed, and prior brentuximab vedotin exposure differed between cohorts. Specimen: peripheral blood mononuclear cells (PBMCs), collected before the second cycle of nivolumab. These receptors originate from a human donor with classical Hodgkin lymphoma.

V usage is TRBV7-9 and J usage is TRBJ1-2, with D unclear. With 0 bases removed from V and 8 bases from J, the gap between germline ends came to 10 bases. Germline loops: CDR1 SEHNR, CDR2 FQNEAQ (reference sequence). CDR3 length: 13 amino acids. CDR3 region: CASSLATAAGYTF. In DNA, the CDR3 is TGTGCCAGCAGCTTAGCCACGGCGGCAGGCTACACCTTC.

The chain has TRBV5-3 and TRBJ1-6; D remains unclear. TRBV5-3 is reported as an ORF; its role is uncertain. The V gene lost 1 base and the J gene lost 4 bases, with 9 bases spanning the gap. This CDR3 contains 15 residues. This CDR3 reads CARSLFGQYNSPLHF. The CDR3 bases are TGTGCCAGAAGCTTGTTCGGGCAGTATAATTCACCCCTCCACTTT.